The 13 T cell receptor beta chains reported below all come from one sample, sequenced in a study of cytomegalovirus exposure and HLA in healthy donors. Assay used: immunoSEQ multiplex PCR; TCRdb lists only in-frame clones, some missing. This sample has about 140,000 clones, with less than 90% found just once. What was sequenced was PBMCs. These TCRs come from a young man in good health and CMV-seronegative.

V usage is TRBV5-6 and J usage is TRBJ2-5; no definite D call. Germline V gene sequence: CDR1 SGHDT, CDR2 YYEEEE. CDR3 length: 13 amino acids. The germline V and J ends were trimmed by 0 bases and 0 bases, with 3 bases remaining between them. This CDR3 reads CASSLANQETQYF. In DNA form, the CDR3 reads TGTGCCAGCAGCTTGGCCAACCAAGAGACCCAGTACTTC.

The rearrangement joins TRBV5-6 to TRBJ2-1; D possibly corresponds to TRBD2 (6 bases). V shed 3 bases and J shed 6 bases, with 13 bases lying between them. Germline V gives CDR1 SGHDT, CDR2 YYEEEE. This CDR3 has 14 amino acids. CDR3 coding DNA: TGTGCCAGCAGCTCCCCGCGGGGTCTCAATGAGCAGTTCTTC. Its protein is CASSSPRGLNEQFF.

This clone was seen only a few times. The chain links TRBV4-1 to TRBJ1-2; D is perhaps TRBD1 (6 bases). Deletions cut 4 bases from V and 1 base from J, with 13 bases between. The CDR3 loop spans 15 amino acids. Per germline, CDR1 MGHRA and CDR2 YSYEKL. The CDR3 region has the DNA TGCGCCAGCAGCCCGGGGACAATGAGTAACTATGGCTACACCTTC. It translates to CASSPGTMSNYGYTF.

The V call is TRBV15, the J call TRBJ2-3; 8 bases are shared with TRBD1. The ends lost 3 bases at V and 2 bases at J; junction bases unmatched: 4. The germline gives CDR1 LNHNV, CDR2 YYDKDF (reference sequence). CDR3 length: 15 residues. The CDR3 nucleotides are TGTGCCACCAGCAGGCACAGGGGGACCACAGATACGCAGTATTTT. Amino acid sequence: CATSRHRGTTDTQYF. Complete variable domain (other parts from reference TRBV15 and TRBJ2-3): DAMVIQNPRYQVTQFGKPVTLSCSQTLNHNVMYWYQQKSSQAPKLLFHYYDKDFNNEADTPDNFQSRRPNTSFCFLDIRSPGLGDTAMYLCATSRHRGTTDTQYFGPGTRLTVL.

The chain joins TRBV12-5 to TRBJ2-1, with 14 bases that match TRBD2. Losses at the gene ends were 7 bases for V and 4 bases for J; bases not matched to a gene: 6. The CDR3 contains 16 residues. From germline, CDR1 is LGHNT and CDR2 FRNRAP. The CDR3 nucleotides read TGTGCTAGTGCCTTCGGACTAGCGGGGGGTTACAATGAGCAGTTCTTC. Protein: CASAFGLAGGYNEQFF.

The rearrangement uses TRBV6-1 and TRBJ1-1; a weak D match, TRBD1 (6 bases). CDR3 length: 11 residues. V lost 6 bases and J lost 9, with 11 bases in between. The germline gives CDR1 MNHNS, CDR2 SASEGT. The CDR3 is CASRNRVQAFF. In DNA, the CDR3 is TGTGCCAGCAGGAACAGGGTTCAAGCTTTCTTT.

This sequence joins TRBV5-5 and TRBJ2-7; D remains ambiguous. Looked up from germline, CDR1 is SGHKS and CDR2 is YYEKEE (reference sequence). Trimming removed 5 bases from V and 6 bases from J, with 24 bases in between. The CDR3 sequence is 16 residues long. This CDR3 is CASRLGSYRHPSEQYF. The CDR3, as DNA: TGTGCCAGCAGACTTGGTTCCTACCGCCACCCTAGCGAGCAGTACTTC.

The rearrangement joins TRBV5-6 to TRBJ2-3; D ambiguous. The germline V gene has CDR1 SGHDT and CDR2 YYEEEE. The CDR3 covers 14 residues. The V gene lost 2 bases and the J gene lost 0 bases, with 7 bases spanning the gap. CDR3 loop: CASSFGSSTDTQYF. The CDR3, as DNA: TGTGCCAGCAGCTTCGGGTCTAGCACAGATACGCAGTATTTT.

CDR3 sequence (DNA): TGTGCCAGTAGGGACAGGCGAACGGTCGGGCAGTACTTC. This gives the protein CASRDRRTVGQYF. The J gene is TRBJ2-7, the V gene TRBV28, with TRBD1 matching over 8 bases. Germline V lookup: CDR1 MDHEN, CDR2 SYDVKM. Unmatched junction bases numbered 13, after V lost 9 bases and J lost 9 bases. The CDR3 is 13 residues long.

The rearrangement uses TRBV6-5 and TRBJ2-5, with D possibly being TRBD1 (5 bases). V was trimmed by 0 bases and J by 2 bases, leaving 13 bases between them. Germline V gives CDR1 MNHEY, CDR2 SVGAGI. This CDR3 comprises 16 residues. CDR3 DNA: TGTGCCAGCAGTTACTCTTATCGGACAAAACAAGAGACCCAGTACTTC. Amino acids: CASSYSYRTKQETQYF.

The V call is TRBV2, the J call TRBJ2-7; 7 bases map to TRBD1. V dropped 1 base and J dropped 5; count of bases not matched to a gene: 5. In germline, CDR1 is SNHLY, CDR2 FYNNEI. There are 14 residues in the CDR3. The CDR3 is CASSEVRGQNEQYF. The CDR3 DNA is TGTGCCAGCAGTGAAGTGAGGGGGCAGAACGAGCAGTACTTC.

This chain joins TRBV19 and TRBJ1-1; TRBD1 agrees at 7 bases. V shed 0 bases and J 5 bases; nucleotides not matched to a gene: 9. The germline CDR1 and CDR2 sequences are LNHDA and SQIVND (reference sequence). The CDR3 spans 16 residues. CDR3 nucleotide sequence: TGTGCCAGTAGTATAGATCCCCTACAGGGGAGGACTGAAGCTTTCTTT. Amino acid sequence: CASSIDPLQGRTEAFF.

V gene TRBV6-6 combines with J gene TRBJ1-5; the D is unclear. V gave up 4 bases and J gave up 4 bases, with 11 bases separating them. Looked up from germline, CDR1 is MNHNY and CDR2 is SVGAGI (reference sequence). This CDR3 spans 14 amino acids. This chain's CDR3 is CASSSEVWNQPQHF. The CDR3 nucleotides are TGTGCCAGCAGTTCCGAGGTTTGGAATCAGCCCCAGCATTTT.